This TCR beta chain was sequenced for a study of T cells expressing NK-cell markers. In the study overall: Seven HCMV-seropositive donors and one seronegative donor made up the eight sequenced donors.

Regarding this clonotype: Its antigen is not identified.

General study points: Similarly, these clonotypes led the CD3+CD56-NKG2C+ fraction as well in several donors.

The CDR3 extends over 12 amino acids. Germline loops: CDR1 MDHEN, CDR2 SYDVKM. TCRdb re-called the 5' RACE reads; one entry per CDR3 protein, DNA not given. This specimen shows about 300,000 distinct CDR3 sequences; the ten leading clones hold more than 3.5%. This receptor was identified in a woman between 18 and 69 years old in good health. The sequencing input was blood T cells: a sorted CD56 or NKG2C T cell subset, CD4+ or CD8+ T cells, or bulk PBMC T cells (not recorded which). V gene TRBV28 combines with J gene TRBJ1-5. The chain's CDR3 is CASYPPGQPQHF.